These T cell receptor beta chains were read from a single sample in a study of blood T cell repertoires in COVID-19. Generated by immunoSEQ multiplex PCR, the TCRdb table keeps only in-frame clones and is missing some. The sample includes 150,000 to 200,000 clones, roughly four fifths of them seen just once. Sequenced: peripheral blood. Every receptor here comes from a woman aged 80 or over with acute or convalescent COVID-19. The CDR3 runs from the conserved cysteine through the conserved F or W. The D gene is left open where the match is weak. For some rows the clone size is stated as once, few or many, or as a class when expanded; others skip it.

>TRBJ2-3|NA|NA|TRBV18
TGTGCCAGCTCACCCCAGGGCGGAGCAGATACGCAGTATTTT
CASSPQGGADTQYF
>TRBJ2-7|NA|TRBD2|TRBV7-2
TGTGCCAGCAGCTCCGTCGGGGGGAACGAGCAGTACTTC
CASSSVGGNEQYF
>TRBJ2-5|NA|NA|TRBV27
TGTGCCAGCAGTTTAGAGGGGGTAGATCGGGAGACCCAGTACTTC
CASSLEGVDRETQYF
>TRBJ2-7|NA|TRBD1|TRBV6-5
TGTGCCAGCAGGGGGACAGTCTACGAGCAGTACTTC
CASRGTVYEQYF
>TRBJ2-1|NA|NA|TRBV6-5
TGTGCCAGCAGTTACGACGGGAGCTCCTACAATGAGCAGTTCTTC
CASSYDGSSYNEQFF
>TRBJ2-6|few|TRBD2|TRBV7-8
TGTGCCAGCAGCAAGGGACTAGCGGGAGTAAGGGGGGCCAACGTCCTGACTTTC
CASSKGLAGVRGANVLTF
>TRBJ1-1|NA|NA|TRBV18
TGTGCCAGCTCAGCACCATCTAAGATGAACACTGAAGCTTTCTTT
CASSAPSKMNTEAFF
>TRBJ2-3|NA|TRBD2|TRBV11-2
TGTGCCAGCAGCTGGACCGGGACTAGAGGCACAGATACGCAGTATTTT
CASSWTGTRGTDTQYF
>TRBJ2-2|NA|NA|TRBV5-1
TGCGCCAGCAGCTCGGGATGGTCACCGAACACCGGGGAGCTGTTTTTT
CASSSGWSPNTGELFF
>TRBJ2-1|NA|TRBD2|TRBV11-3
TGTGCCAGCAGCTTAGAGGCTAGCGGGAGCAATGAGCAGTTCTTC
CASSLEASGSNEQFF
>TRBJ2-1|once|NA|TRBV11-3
TGTGCCAGCAGCTCCCAGGGCGGCGCGAGCTCCTACAATGAGCAGTTCTTC
CASSSQGGASSYNEQFF
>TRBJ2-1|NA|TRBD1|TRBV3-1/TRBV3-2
TGTGCCAGCAGCCAGCCGGGACAGGGGCGCGGCAATGAGCAGTTCTTC
CASSQPGQGRGNEQFF
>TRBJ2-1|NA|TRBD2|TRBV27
TGTGCCAGCAGTTTAGGACTAGCGGGAGTCCGCCGTACTAATGAGCAGTTCTTC
CASSLGLAGVRRTNEQFF
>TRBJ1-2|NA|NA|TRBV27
TGTGCCAGCAGTCGCGGGACTTATTATGGCTACACCTTC
CASSRGTYYGYTF
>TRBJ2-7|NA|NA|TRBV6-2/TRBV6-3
TGTGCCAGCAGTTACGTTGGGGGGAACGAGCAGTACTTC
CASSYVGGNEQYF
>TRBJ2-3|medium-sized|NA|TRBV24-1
TGTGCCACCAGTGACCTACAGGGTCGTGACACAGATACGCAGTATTTT
CATSDLQGRDTDTQYF
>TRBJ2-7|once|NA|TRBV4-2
TGTGCCAGCAGCCAAGAAAATTCTCCCGGGATTGGACTCTACGAGCAGTACTTC
CASSQENSPGIGLYEQYF
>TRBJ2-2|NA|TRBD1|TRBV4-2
TGTGCCAGCAGCCAAGACCCAGGGGGCGTCGACACCGGGGAGCTGTTTTTT
CASSQDPGGVDTGELFF
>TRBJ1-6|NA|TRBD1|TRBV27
TGTGCCAGCAGGACGGGACAGCATAATTCACCCCTCCACTTT
CASRTGQHNSPLHF
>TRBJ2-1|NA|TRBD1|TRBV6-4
TGTGCCAGCAGCAGGACAGGGGTTGGGAGCTCCTACAATGAGCAGTTCTTC
CASSRTGVGSSYNEQFF
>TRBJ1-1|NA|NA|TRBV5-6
TGTGCCAGCTTCTGGGGGGGACTAAGGAACACTGAAGCTTTCTTT
CASFWGGLRNTEAFF
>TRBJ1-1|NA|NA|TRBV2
TGTGCCAGCATTAGCCGGGTTCTGATGAACACTGAAGCTTTCTTT
CASISRVLMNTEAFF
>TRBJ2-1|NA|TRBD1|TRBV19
TGTGCCAGTACCTCCCGGACAGGGATACAATACAATGAGCAGTTCTTC
CASTSRTGIQYNEQFF
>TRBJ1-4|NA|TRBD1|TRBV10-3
TGTGCCATCAGTGAATTGGACAGGGGTAGTGAAAAACTGTTTTTT
CAISELDRGSEKLFF
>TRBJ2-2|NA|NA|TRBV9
TGTGCCAGCAGCCCCCAGGGGGGGAACACCGGGGAGCTGTTTTTT
CASSPQGGNTGELFF
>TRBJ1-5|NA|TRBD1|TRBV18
TGTGCCAGCTCACCAGGACAGGGTTGGGAGCCCCAGCATTTT
CASSPGQGWEPQHF
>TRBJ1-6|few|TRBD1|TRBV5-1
TGCGCCAGCAGCTTGGGGACAGGGGGCGCTTGGCTCCACTTT
CASSLGTGGAWLHF
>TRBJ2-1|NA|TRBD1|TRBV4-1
TGCGCCAGCAGCCAAGAAGGCGCAGGGGGCAACGATGAGCAGTTCTTC
CASSQEGAGGNDEQFF
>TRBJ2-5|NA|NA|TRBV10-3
TGTGCCATCAGCGCTTTAGGGGCGGAGACCCAGTACTTC
CAISALGAETQYF
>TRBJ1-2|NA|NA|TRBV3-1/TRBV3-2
TGTGCCAGCAGCCAAGGAGGAGCGATCGGTTATGGCTACACCTTC
CASSQGGAIGYGYTF
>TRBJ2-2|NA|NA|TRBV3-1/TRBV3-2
TGTGCCAGCAGCCGCGGTGGGGAGCTGTTTTTT
CASSRGGELFF
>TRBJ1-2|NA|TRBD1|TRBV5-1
TGCGCCAGCAGGTCAATCGACAGGGAACATGGCTACACCTTC
CASRSIDREHGYTF
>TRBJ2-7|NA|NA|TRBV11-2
TGTGCCAGCAGCTTAGGCGGGGTACTCTACGAGCAGTACTTC
CASSLGGVLYEQYF
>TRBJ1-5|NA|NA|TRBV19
TGTGCCAGTAGTATAGCAGGGTTGGGCCAGCCCCAGCATTTT
CASSIAGLGQPQHF
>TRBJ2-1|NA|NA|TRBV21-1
TGTGCCAGCTCAACGGGACTAGCGCCCTCCTACAATGAGCAGTTCTTC
CASSTGLAPSYNEQFF
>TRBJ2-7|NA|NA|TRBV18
TGTGCCAGCTCACCACCCTCCGTCGACGAGCAGTACTTC
CASSPPSVDEQYF
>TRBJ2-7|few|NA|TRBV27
TGTGCCAGCATTTTTACCGGGGTATCGAGCTACGAGCAGTACTTC
CASIFTGVSSYEQYF